This T cell receptor (beta chain) was captured in a study of T cell repertoires in cytomegalovirus infection. At the level of the study: Public signatures in TCR beta pointed to CMV infection and matching HLA type.

On this clonotype itself: Its specificity is unknown.

One entry per CDR3 protein results from TCRdb running MiXCR on the reads. The profile shows about 130,000 distinct CDR3 sequences, about 24% of them singletons. Germline V CDR1 and CDR2: SQVTM, ANQGSEA. This CDR3 is built from 12 residues. With V trimmed by 8 bases and J by 5 bases, 5 bases remained unmatched. Study-wide points: There were HLA-C-restricted CMV-specific TCR beta clonotypes dominating the ex vivo response.

The sequenced sample consisted of PBMCs, sequenced either directly or after in vitro stimulation (not recorded which). This receptor was obtained from a human donor in good health (CMV status not recorded). Some clones in this sample may be carry-over from other donors' samples. The rearrangement links TRBV29-1 to TRBJ2-5; 10 positions agree with TRBD2. CDR3 sequence reads: CSLAGEGETQYF. Here the CDR3 DNA reads TGCAGCCTAGCGGGGGAGGGGGAGACCCAGTACTTC. Full variable domain (remainder filled in from reference TRBV29-1 and TRBJ2-5): SAVISQKPSRDICQRGTSLTIQCQVDSQVTMMFWYRQQPGQSLTLIATANQGSEATYESGFVIDKFPISRPNLTFSTLTVSNMSPEDSSIYLCSLAGEGETQYFGPGTRLLVL.